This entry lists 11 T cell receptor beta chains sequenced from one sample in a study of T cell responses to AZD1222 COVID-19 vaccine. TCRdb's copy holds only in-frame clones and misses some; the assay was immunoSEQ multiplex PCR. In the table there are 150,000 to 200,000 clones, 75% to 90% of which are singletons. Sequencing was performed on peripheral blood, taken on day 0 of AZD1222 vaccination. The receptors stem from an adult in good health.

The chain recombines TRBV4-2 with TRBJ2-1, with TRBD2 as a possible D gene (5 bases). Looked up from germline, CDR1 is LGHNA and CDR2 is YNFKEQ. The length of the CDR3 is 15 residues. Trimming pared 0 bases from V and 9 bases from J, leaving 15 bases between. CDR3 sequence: CASSQDPRSVGEQFF. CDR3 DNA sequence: TGTGCCAGCAGCCAAGACCCCCGTAGCGTTGGTGAGCAGTTCTTC.

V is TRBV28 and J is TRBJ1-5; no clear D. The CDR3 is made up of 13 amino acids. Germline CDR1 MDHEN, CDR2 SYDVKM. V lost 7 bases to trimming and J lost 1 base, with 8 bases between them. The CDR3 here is CASKTGSNQPQHF. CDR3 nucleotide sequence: TGTGCCAGCAAAACGGGGAGCAATCAGCCCCAGCATTTT.

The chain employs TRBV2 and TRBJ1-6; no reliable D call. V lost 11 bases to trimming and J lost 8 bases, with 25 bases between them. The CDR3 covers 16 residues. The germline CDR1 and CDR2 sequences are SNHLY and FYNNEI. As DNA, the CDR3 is TGTGCCTCCTCCCCGGGGAACGCGCGAAGGGATTCACCCCTCCACTTT. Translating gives CASSPGNARRDSPLHF.

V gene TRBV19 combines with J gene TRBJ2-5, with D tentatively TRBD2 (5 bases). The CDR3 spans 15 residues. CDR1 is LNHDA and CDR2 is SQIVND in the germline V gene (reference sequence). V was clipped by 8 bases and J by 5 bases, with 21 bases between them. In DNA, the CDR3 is TGTGCCAGTTCTGGAGCGGCCCAGCTTCGGGAGACCCAGTACTTC. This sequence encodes CASSGAAQLRETQYF.

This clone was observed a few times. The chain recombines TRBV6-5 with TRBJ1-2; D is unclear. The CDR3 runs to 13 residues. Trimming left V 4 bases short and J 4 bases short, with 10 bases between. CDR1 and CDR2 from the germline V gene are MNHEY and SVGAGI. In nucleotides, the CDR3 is TGTGCCAGCAGTTTGAACGACGGCTATGGCTACACCTTC. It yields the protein CASSLNDGYGYTF.

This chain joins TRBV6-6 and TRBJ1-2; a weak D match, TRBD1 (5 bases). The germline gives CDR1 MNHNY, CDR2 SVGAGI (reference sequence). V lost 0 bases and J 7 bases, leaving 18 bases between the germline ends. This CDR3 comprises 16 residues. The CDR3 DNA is TGTGCCAGCAGTTACTCTGGGGTCTCGGCAGGGTCTGGCTACACCTTC. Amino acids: CASSYSGVSAGSGYTF.

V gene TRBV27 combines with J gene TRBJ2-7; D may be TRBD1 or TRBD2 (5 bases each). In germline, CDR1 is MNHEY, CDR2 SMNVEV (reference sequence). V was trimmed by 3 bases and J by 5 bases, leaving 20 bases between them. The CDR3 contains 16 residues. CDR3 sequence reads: CASSLKGPLIQNEQYF. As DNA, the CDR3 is TGTGCCAGCAGTTTGAAGGGACCGCTGATTCAAAACGAGCAGTACTTC.

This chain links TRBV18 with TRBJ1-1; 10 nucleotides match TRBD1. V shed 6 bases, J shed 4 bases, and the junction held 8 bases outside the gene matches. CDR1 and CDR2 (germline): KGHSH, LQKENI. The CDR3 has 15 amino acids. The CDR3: CASSFGQGVLTEAFF. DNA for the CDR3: TGTGCCAGCTCGTTCGGACAGGGGGTTCTCACTGAAGCTTTCTTT.

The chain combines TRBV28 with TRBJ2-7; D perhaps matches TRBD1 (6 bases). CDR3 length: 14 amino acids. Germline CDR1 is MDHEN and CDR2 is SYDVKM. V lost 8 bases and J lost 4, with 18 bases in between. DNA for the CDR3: TGTGCCAGCTTAGACAGGTCCGCTCCATACGAGCAGTACTTC. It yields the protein CASLDRSAPYEQYF. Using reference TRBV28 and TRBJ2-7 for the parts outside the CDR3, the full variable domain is DVKVTQSSRYLVKRTGEKVFLECVQDMDHENMFWYRQDPGLGLRLIYFSYDVKMKEKGDIPEGYSVSREKKERFSLILESASTNQTSMYLCASLDRSAPYEQYFGPGTRLTVT.

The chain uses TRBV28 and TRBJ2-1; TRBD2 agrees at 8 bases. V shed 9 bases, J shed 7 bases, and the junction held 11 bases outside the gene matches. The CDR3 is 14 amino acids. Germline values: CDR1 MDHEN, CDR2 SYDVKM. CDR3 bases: TGTGCCAGTTCGTTTGGCGGGAGGAGGAATGAGCAGTTCTTC. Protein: CASSFGGRRNEQFF.

CDR3 protein: CASSSPGDRGPNTGELFF. The DNA for the CDR3 is TGTGCCAGCAGTTCACCCGGCGACAGGGGCCCGAACACCGGGGAGCTGTTTTTT. V usage is TRBV28 and J usage is TRBJ2-2; 8 positions match TRBD1. With 4 bases clipped from V and 0 bases from J, the junction kept 10 bases outside the gene matches. Germline CDR1 MDHEN, CDR2 SYDVKM. The CDR3 has 18 residues.